This T cell receptor beta chain was retrieved from a study of T cells of healthy individuals (dated by TCRdb to the late 2010s). Libraries were made using 5' RACE. Sequencing took place on an Illumina MiSeq. TCRdb handled the public reads itself, with Q25 trimming in fastp and clone calling in MiXCR, and kept productive beta chains. Under each unique CDR3 protein, matching rows form one entry showing the most common genes and DNA. This sample holds fewer than 90,000 distinct CDR3 sequences; approximately 4.7% were observed only once. 7.5% of the sample belongs to the ten largest clones. This clonotype was seen many times. Its antigen target is currently unknown. No much larger clone is present one base from it, and per-base qualities are unavailable. V lost 2 bases and J lost 3 bases; the stretch between them is 13 bases long. CDR1 and CDR2 are read off the germline V gene as MNHEY and SVGAGI. The CDR3 runs 15 amino acids, cysteine and phenylalanine included. Here the CDR3 DNA is all that survives: 45 bases in frame from base 1.

The receptor was isolated from a female donor in good health. The chain is encoded by TRBV6-5 joined to TRBJ2-5; the D segment could be TRBD2, given 5 matching bases. The DNA sequence is as follows: TGTGCCAGCAGTTACGGCCTGGTGACTAAAGAGACCCAGTACTTC. This yields the protein CASSYGLVTKETQYF.